The 23 T cell receptor beta chains given below trace back to one sample, sequenced in a study of T cells after yellow fever vaccination. TCRdb itself ran the 5' RACE reads through MiXCR, one entry per CDR3 protein. The data hold about 430,000 distinct CDR3 sequences, with around a sixth observed a single time. The material sequenced was PBMCs, taken before the yellow fever booster vaccination. These receptors all stem from a man aged 18 to 35 who received the YFV17D yellow fever vaccine.

V is TRBV9 and J is TRBJ2-1; 9 bases line up with TRBD1. Germline assignment: CDR1 SGDLS and CDR2 YYNGEE. This CDR3 contains 14 residues. With 3 bases clipped from V and 6 bases from J, the junction kept 4 bases outside the gene matches. The CDR3 here is CASSARQGVNEQFF. CDR3 nucleotides: TGTGCCAGCAGCGCCCGACAGGGGGTCAATGAGCAGTTCTTC.

This clonotype occurred a few times. The rearrangement uses TRBV11-2 and TRBJ2-4; 7 bases fit TRBD2. This CDR3 is built from 17 residues. Trimming cost V 5 bases and J 0 bases; bases outside gene matches: 10. Per the germline V gene, CDR1 is SGHAT and CDR2 is FQNNGV. The CDR3 region is CASSPLWGGRAKNIQYF. For the CDR3, the DNA is TGTGCCAGCAGCCCCCTTTGGGGGGGTAGAGCCAAAAACATTCAGTACTTC.

The chain's CDR3 is CASSRSRGGNEQFF. CDR3 nucleotides: TGTGCCAGCAGTCGTAGCAGGGGAGGAAATGAGCAGTTCTTC. The rearrangement joins TRBV28 to TRBJ2-1, with D perhaps given as TRBD1 or TRBD2 (6 bases each). CDR3 length equals 14 residues. The germline V and J ends were trimmed by 5 bases and 7 bases, with 15 bases remaining between them. The germline gives CDR1 MDHEN, CDR2 SYDVKM.

The chain has TRBV20-1 and TRBJ2-3, with 7 bases fitting TRBD2. This CDR3 has 16 amino acids. The germline gives CDR1 DFQATT, CDR2 SNEGSKA (reference sequence). The V and J ends lost 0 bases and 2 bases, in that order; junction bases with no gene match: 8. CDR3 region: CSARETLADPTDTQYF. CDR3 DNA: TGCAGTGCTAGAGAGACCCTAGCGGATCCCACAGATACGCAGTATTTT.

This clonotype came up a few times. This chain connects TRBV4-3 to TRBJ1-5, with 7 positions matching TRBD1. This CDR3 comprises 15 residues. The trim removed 3 bases at V and 6 bases at J, leaving 8 bases unmatched. From germline, CDR1 is LGHNA and CDR2 YSLEER. The DNA of the CDR3 is TGCGCCAGCAGCCAGAGTAACAGGGGAGGTCAGCCCCAGCATTTT. This gives the protein CASSQSNRGGQPQHF.

The V and J genes are TRBV11-2 and TRBJ1-1, with 11 bases lining up with TRBD1. Germline V gene data show CDR1 as SGHAT and CDR2 as FQNNGV. Trimming removed 5 bases from V and 4 bases from J; junction bases left unmatched: 9. This CDR3 region has 16 residues. The CDR3 bases are TGTGCCAGCAGCCTCGGGACAGGGGGATCCCGCACTGAAGCTTTCTTT. The encoded protein is CASSLGTGGSRTEAFF.

Many counts were recorded for this clonotype. The V gene is TRBV20-1, the J gene TRBJ1-1; 10 positions agree with TRBD1. Trimming removed 7 bases from V and 4 bases from J; junction bases left unmatched: 9. The length of the CDR3 is 14 residues. Germline V CDR1 and CDR2: DFQATT, SNEGSKA (reference sequence). The CDR3 here is CSGPQGTGVTEAFF. In nucleotides, the CDR3 is TGCAGTGGGCCGCAAGGGACAGGGGTCACTGAAGCTTTCTTT.

This clonotype was detected only a few times. This rearrangement joins TRBV7-9 to TRBJ2-3, with a weak D call TRBD2 (6 bases). This CDR3 spans 10 amino acids. Germline-derived CDR1 and CDR2 are SEHNR and FQNEAQ (reference sequence). CDR3 loop: CATRGFAQYF. CDR3 coding DNA: TGTGCTACCCGGGGGTTCGCGCAGTATTTT.

This clonotype occurred a few times. The genes are TRBV7-8 and TRBJ1-6; TRBD1 might be the D (6 bases). CDR1 and CDR2 (germline): SGHVS, FQNEAQ. The CDR3 runs 17 residues. The V and J ends lost 5 bases and 0 bases respectively, with 14 bases between them. In nucleotides, the CDR3 is TGTGCCAGCAGCCAACGCGGACAGAGCTCCTATAATTCACCCCTCCACTTT. Amino acid sequence: CASSQRGQSSYNSPLHF.

The genes are TRBV7-3 and TRBJ2-5; D unresolved. The germline V and J ends were trimmed by 5 bases and 5 bases, with 12 bases remaining between them. Germline CDR1 SGHTA, CDR2 FQGTGA. The CDR3 contains 13 residues. The DNA for the CDR3 is TGTGCCAGCAGCCCCGCACCCTTGGAGACCCAGTACTTC. It translates to CASSPAPLETQYF.

This chain connects TRBV1 to TRBJ2-5. TRBV1 is flagged as a pseudogene. The CDR3 is 12 residues long. Written as DNA, the CDR3 is TGCACCAGCACGGCAACCCAAGAGACCCAGTACTTC. Protein sequence: CTSTATQETQYF.

Only a few counts were recorded for this clonotype. This chain links TRBV19 with TRBJ2-3, with 7 bases identical to TRBD1. The CDR3 has 15 amino acids. Germline loops: CDR1 LNHDA, CDR2 SQIVND (reference sequence). V lost 7 bases, J lost 0 bases, and 7 bases stayed unmatched. Written as DNA, the CDR3 is TGTGCCAGTACCCCCCGGGACAGCAGCACAGATACGCAGTATTTT. Protein sequence: CASTPRDSSTDTQYF.

The genes are TRBV5-1 and TRBJ1-2; 10 bases are shared with TRBD1. Germline CDR1 SGHRS, CDR2 YFSETQ. This CDR3 comprises 13 residues. Losses at the gene ends were 5 bases for V and 7 bases for J; bases not matched to a gene: 5. The CDR3 DNA reads as TGCGCCAGCAGACCGGGACAGGGGACTGGCTACACCTTC. Translated, it gives CASRPGQGTGYTF.

The chain carries TRBV20-1 and TRBJ2-7; possible D gene TRBD1, 6 bases. The CDR3 contains 13 residues. Germline assignment: CDR1 DFQATT and CDR2 SNEGSKA (reference sequence). CDR3 loop: CSVRQDPSSEQYV. CDR3 in DNA: TGCAGTGTCAGACAGGATCCCTCCTCCGAGCAGTACGTC.

The chain couples TRBV27 to TRBJ2-3; no clear D gene. Trimming took 6 bases from V and 2 from J, leaving 12 bases between them. Germline V gene lookup returns CDR1 MNHEY and CDR2 SMNVEV (reference sequence). The CDR3 is made up of 14 amino acids. The CDR3 DNA follows: TGTGCCAGCAGCCTATCCCTGAACACAGATACGCAGTATTTT. It specifies CASSLSLNTDTQYF.

CDR3: CASRPTKQGAFYEQYF. The CDR3 region has the DNA TGTGCCAGCAGACCGACCAAACAGGGGGCTTTTTACGAGCAGTACTTC. This rearrangement joins TRBV6-5 to TRBJ2-7, with 9 bases fitting TRBD1. This CDR3 region has 16 residues. Trimming removed 6 bases from V and 4 bases from J; junction bases left unmatched: 13. Germline values: CDR1 MNHEY, CDR2 SVGAGI.

To note about this clonotype: One end of the junction is discordant with germline, which a read error may explain. V gene TRBV6-2 or TRBV6-3 combines with J gene TRBJ2-7; 9 nucleotides match TRBD1. Looked up from germline, CDR1 is MNHEY and CDR2 is SVGEGT. The CDR3 is 18 residues long. CDR3 protein: CASTFNLVRDRASNEQYF. DNA of the CDR3: TGTGCCAGCACTTTCAACCTGGTCCGGGACAGGGCCTCCAACGAGCAGTACTTC.

V gene TRBV30 combines with J gene TRBJ2-2, with D unresolved. The CDR3 extends over 11 amino acids. The V gene lost 1 base and the J gene lost 8 bases, with 5 bases spanning the gap. In germline, CDR1 is GTSNPN, CDR2 SVGIG (reference sequence). The CDR3 DNA reads as TGTGCCTGGAGTGGAGTAGGGGAGCTGTTTTTT. This translates into CAWSGVGELFF.

This clonotype was seen only a few times. This chain connects TRBV20-1 to TRBJ2-5, with TRBD2 matching 10 bases. The junction had 9 bases not matched to a gene; V was cut back by 0 bases and J by 2 bases. The CDR3 is 17 amino acids. Germline V gene data show CDR1 as DFQATT and CDR2 as SNEGSKA (reference sequence). CDR3 protein: CSARDRLAGALQETQYF. The CDR3 bases are TGCAGTGCTAGAGATCGGCTAGCGGGGGCCTTACAAGAGACCCAGTACTTC.

This clonotype was detected only a few times. This chain connects TRBV25-1 to TRBJ1-2; the D is unclear. The CDR3 sequence is 13 residues long. Per germline, CDR1 MGHDK and CDR2 SYGVNS. The V end was cut by 4 bases, the J end by 6 bases, with 12 bases between. The CDR3 DNA reads as TGTGCCAGCAGTGGAGGCAGCATTGATGGCTACACCTTC. Encoded protein: CASSGGSIDGYTF.

V usage is TRBV29-1 and J usage is TRBJ2-7, with no clear D. The CDR3 spans 12 residues. Trimming removed 4 bases at V and 9 bases at J, with 16 bases between. Germline CDR1 SQVTM, CDR2 ANQGSEA. The CDR3 nucleotides read TGCAGCGTTGTCGGCACGTTTGGTAGGCAGTACGTC. This encodes CSVVGTFGRQYV.

This clonotype was seen only a few times. The chain links TRBV6-5 to TRBJ2-2; TRBD1 might be the D (5 bases). The CDR3 is 15 amino acids. Looked up from germline, CDR1 is MNHEY and CDR2 is SVGAGI. Trimming removed 1 base at V and 7 bases at J, with 13 bases between. The chain's CDR3 is CASSYFLGPVGELFF. The CDR3 nucleotides are TGTGCCAGCAGTTACTTCTTGGGGCCTGTCGGGGAGCTGTTTTTT.

The table lists this clonotype with a few counts. This chain joins TRBV7-3 and TRBJ1-1, with 8 bases that match TRBD1. Germline V CDR1 and CDR2: SGHTA, FQGTGA. J lost 3 bases, V lost 4 bases, and 13 bases had no gene match. The CDR3 consists of 17 residues. This CDR3 is CASSSTGTGVRDTEAFF. In nucleotides, the CDR3 is TGTGCCAGCAGCTCCACCGGGACAGGAGTTAGAGACACTGAAGCTTTCTTT.